This T cell receptor (beta chain) was sequenced for a study of blood T cell repertoires in COVID-19. Study in general: COVID-19 samples from acute and convalescent phases originated in the United States, Italy and Spain.

The V and J ends lost 4 bases and 4 bases respectively, with 8 bases between them. This CDR3 has 13 residues. The germline V gene encodes CDR1 WNHNN and CDR2 SYGVQD (reference sequence). Some clones are missing from TCRdb's copy, which holds only in-frame ones; the method was immunoSEQ multiplex PCR. The sample holds under 300,000 clones, more than 65% seen once. This chain joins TRBV10-1 and TRBJ2-1; weak D call: TRBD2 (5 bases). This TCR derives from a woman in her 40s with active or convalescent COVID-19. The sequencing input was peripheral blood. For the CDR3, the DNA is TGCGCCAGCAGTGGTTCGGGGTACAATGAGCAGTTCTTC. Its protein is CASSGSGYNEQFF.